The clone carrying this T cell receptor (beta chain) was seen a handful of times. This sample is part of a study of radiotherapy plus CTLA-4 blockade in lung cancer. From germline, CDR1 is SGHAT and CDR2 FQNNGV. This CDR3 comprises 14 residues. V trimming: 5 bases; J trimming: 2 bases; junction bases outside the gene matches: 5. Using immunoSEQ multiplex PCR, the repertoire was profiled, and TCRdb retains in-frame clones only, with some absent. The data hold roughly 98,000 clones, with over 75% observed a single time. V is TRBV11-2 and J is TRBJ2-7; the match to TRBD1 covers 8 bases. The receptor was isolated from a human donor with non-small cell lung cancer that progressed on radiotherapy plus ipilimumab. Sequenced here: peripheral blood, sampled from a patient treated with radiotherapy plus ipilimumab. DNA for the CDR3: TGTGCCAGCAGCCGACAGGGGTATGCCTACGAGCAGTACTTC. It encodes CASSRQGYAYEQYF.